Listed here is a single T cell receptor (beta chain). Its binding antigen is unknown. No quality values exist for individual bases; no much larger clone is one base distant. The instrument given in TCRdb is Illumina HiSeq 1500. Using fastp trimming at Q25 and MiXCR clonotype assembly, TCRdb reanalyzed the public sequencing data and kept in-frame beta chains. Rows with one shared CDR3 protein collapse into an entry with the most common genes and DNA. Here the sample has about 830,000 distinct CDR3 sequences; 32% occur a single time. The top ten clones comprise around 12% of the sample. Taken from the germline V gene, the CDR1 and CDR2 loops are MDHEN and SYDVKM. The V end gives up 5 bases and the J end 6 bases, leaving 10 bases in the junction not matched to a gene. The CDR3 has 14 amino acids, counting the end cysteine and valine. The only DNA kept is the CDR3, 42 bases in frame from the first base.

The treatment or condition label, read with the paper, signifies: in vitro stimulation with specific CMV peptide epitopes to enrich CMV-specific T cells. This sample is drawn from a study of T cell repertoires in cytomegalovirus infection (dated by TCRdb to about 2019). Study-wide context: Peptide stimulations targeted recently identified HLA-C-restricted CMV epitopes, whose presentation resists viral immunomodulation, together with well-studied HLA-B-restricted epitopes. Because public TCR beta signatures pointed to carriage of CMV infection together with the matching HLA type, the HLA type of each donor mattered for the analysis.

Summary of the overall study and its limitations: The ex vivo response was dominated by HLA-C-restricted CMV-specific TCR beta clonotypes, which also provided the single most frequent clonotype in two of eight donors. In both this cohort and an independent roughly 350-donor cohort, the cumulative frequency of public TCR beta family members distinguished carriers of CMV infection plus the relevant HLA type.

This receptor was obtained from a human donor in good health (CMV status not recorded). Some clones in this sample may be carry-over from other donors' samples. The sequences come from cultured CD8+ T cells from PBMCs, collected from culture after CMV antigen stimulation. The rearrangement combines TRBV28 with TRBJ2-7; TRBD1 fits 7 bases in the junction. The nucleotide sequence is given as TGTGCCAGCAGTGAAAGGGGGCAGCGAGGCGAGCAGTACGTC. This sequence encodes CASSERGQRGEQYV.